A selection of T cell receptor beta chains follows, all from one sample in a study of T-cell memory formation after mild COVID-19. MiXCR, run by TCRdb on the 5' RACE reads, gives a single entry per CDR3 protein. The data show roughly 100,000 distinct CDR3 sequences, 9.5% to 15% seen once. Sequencing was performed on PBMCs or a T cell subset sorted from them (not recorded which). Receptors were obtained from an adult woman who had mild COVID-19 (a few samples of this study predate the infection). Cell type and time point are not known. The CDR3 runs from the conserved cysteine through the conserved F or W. A D gene is named only where the DNA matches it firmly. Where a row states a size, it is once, few, many or the class of an expanded clone; other rows omit it.

>few|TRBD2|TRBJ2-3|TRBV3-1
CASSQDLAGAPDTQYF
TGTGCCAGCAGCCAAGATTTGGCGGGAGCTCCAGATACGCAGTATTTT
>few|NA|TRBJ2-7|TRBV7-9
CASTLTDSSYEQYF
TGTGCCAGCACCCTCACCGACAGTTCCTACGAGCAGTACTTC
>few|TRBD1|TRBJ1-2|TRBV5-1
CASSLNGQGYGYTF
TGCGCCAGCAGCTTGAACGGACAGGGCTATGGCTACACCTTC
>NA|NA|TRBJ2-2|TRBV7-6
CASSSTGTSTGELFF
TGTGCCAGCAGCTCGACCGGGACATCAACCGGGGAGCTGTTTTTT
>few|NA|TRBJ2-1|TRBV9
CASSVGTDANNEQFF
TGTGCCAGCAGCGTAGGGACAGATGCTAACAATGAGCAGTTCTTC
>few|TRBD2|TRBJ2-2|TRBV9
CASSVGQAGGPTGELFF
TGTGCCAGCAGCGTGGGGCAGGCGGGAGGGCCTACCGGGGAGCTGTTTTTT
>NA|TRBD1|TRBJ1-6|TRBV28
CASSSGQFTFRDSPLHF
TGTGCCAGCAGTTCGGGACAGTTTACCTTCAGGGATTCACCCCTCCACTTT
>NA|NA|TRBJ2-7|TRBV7-8
CASSLDPPGTGSYEQYF
TGTGCCAGCAGCTTAGACCCCCCCGGGACTGGTTCCTACGAGCAGTACTTC
>few|NA|TRBJ1-5|TRBV5-6
CASSLTTGNQPQHF
TGTGCCAGCAGCTTGACGACGGGAAATCAGCCCCAGCATTTT
>NA|NA|TRBJ2-2|TRBV9
CASSWSGSNTGELFF
TGTGCCAGCAGCTGGAGCGGGTCTAACACCGGGGAGCTGTTTTTT
>few|NA|TRBJ2-7|TRBV29-1
CSVERARGGNYEQYF
TGCAGCGTTGAAAGGGCTCGAGGGGGTAACTACGAGCAGTACTTC
>NA|TRBD1|TRBJ2-7|TRBV6-1
CASSVLGTGDYEQYF
TGTGCCAGCAGTGTCCTCGGGACAGGGGACTACGAGCAGTACTTC
>NA|NA|TRBJ2-7|TRBV29-1
CSVETHGGYEQYF
TGCAGCGTTGAGACCCACGGAGGCTACGAGCAGTACTTC
>NA|NA|TRBJ1-2|TRBV5-1
CASSLGDGGYTF
TGCGCCAGCAGCTTGGGGGATGGTGGCTACACCTTC
>few|NA|TRBJ2-3|TRBV18
CASSPWETDTQYF
TGTGCCAGCTCACCATGGGAAACAGATACGCAGTATTTT
>NA|TRBD2|TRBJ2-5|TRBV5-4
CASSPLGLAGVGWQETQYF
TGTGCCAGCAGCCCGCTAGGACTAGCGGGAGTAGGATGGCAAGAGACCCAGTACTTC
>few|NA|TRBJ2-1|TRBV7-8
CASSLVGLTIPNNEQFF
TGTGCCAGCAGCTTAGTCGGACTTACGATTCCAAACAATGAGCAGTTCTTC
>NA|TRBD1|TRBJ1-6|TRBV6-5
CASSPQGASSYNSPLHF
TGTGCCAGCAGCCCACAGGGGGCTAGCTCCTATAATTCACCCCTCCACTTT
>many|NA|TRBJ2-1|TRBV4-2
CASSQDERHRSYNEQFF
TGTGCCAGCAGCCAAGATGAACGTCACCGCTCCTACAATGAGCAGTTCTTC
>NA|TRBD2|TRBJ2-1|TRBV7-9
CASSSSLAGNEQFF
TGTGCCAGCAGCTCGTCCCTAGCGGGAAATGAGCAGTTCTTC
>few|TRBD2|TRBJ2-7|TRBV20-1
CSARVWREGGDEQYF
TGCAGTGCTAGAGTGTGGCGGGAGGGTGGCGACGAGCAGTACTTC
>NA|TRBD2|TRBJ2-6|TRBV6-5
CASSYSLLLAGGPISGANVLTF
TGTGCCAGCAGTTACTCCCTCTTACTAGCGGGGGGGCCTATATCTGGGGCCAACGTCCTGACTTTC
>many|NA|TRBJ2-4|TRBV9
CASSVDGAGLQYF
TGTGCCAGCAGCGTAGATGGGGCTGGGCTTCAGTACTTC